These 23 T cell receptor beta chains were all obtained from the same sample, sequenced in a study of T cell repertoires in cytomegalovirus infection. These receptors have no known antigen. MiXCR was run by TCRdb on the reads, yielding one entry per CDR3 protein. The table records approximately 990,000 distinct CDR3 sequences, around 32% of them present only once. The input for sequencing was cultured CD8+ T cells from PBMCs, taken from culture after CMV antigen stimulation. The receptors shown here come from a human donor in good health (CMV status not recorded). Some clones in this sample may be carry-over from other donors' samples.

This CDR3 is CASSYNRETYEQYV. The DNA of the CDR3 is TGTGCCAGCAGTTACAACAGGGAAACCTACGAGCAGTACGTC. This chain connects TRBV6-2 or TRBV6-3 to TRBJ2-7; the D gene is possibly TRBD1 (6 bases). The V and J ends lost 2 bases and 2 bases respectively, with 10 bases between them. The length of the CDR3 is 14 residues. Germline V CDR1 and CDR2: MNHEY, SVGEGT.

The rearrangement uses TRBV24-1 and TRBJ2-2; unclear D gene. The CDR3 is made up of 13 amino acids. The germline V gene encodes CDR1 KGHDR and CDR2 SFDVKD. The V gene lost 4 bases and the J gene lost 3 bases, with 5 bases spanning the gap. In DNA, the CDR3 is TGTGCCACCAGTGAGGCCCACACCGGGGAGCTGTTTTTT. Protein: CATSEAHTGELFF.

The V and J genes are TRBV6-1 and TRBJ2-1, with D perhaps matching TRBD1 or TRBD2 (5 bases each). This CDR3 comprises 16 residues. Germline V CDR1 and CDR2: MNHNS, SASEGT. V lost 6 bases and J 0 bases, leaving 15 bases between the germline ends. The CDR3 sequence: CASRDFRESSYNEQFF. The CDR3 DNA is TGTGCCAGCAGAGATTTCAGGGAGAGCTCCTACAATGAGCAGTTCTTC.

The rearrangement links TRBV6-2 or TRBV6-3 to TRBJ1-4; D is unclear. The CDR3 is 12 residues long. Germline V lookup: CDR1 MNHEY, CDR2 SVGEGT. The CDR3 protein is CGLQVRDEKLFF. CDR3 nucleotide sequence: TGTGGGTTGCAAGTGAGAGATGAAAAACTGTTTTTT.

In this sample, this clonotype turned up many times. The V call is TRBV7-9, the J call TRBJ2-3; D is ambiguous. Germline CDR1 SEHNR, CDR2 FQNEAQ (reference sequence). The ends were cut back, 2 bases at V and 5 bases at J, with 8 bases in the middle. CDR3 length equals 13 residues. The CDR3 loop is CASSLFQGDTQYF. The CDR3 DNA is TGTGCCAGCAGCTTATTCCAAGGAGATACGCAGTATTTT.

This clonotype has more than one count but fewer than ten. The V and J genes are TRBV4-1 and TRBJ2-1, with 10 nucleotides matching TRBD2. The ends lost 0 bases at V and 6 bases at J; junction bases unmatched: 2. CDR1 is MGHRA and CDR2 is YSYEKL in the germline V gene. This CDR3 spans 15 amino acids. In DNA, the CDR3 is TGCGCCAGCAGCCAAGACGAGCGGGGGGGCAATGAGCAGTTCTTC. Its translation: CASSQDERGGNEQFF.

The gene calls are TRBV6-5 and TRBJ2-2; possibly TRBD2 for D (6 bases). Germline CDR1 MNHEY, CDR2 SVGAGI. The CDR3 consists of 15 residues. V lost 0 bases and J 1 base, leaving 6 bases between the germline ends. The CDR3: CASSYSGGNTGELFF. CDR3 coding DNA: TGTGCCAGCAGTTACTCCGGGGGGAACACCGGGGAGCTGTTTTTT.

The CDR3 sequence is CSARDGEQYV. The CDR3, as DNA: TGCAGTGCTAGGGACGGAGAGCAGTACGTC. The gene calls are TRBV20-1 and TRBJ2-7; no clear D gene. The germline V and J ends were trimmed by 3 bases and 7 bases, with 7 bases remaining between them. In germline, CDR1 is DFQATT, CDR2 SNEGSKA (reference sequence). The CDR3 consists of 10 residues.

CDR3 DNA sequence: TGTGCCAGCAGCCAAGTTTCGGGTTTGGATACGCAGTATTTT. Translated: CASSQVSGLDTQYF. J is TRBJ2-3 and V is TRBV3-1; D gene ambiguous. This CDR3 contains 14 residues. Germline V gene sequence: CDR1 LGHDT, CDR2 YNNKEL (reference sequence). With 1 base removed from V and 6 bases from J, the gap between germline ends came to 11 bases.

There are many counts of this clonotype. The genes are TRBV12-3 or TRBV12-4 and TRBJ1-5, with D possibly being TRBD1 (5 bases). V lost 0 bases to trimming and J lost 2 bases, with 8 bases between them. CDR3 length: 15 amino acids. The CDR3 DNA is TGTGCCAGCAGTTTAGCGCGGGGACGCAATCAGCCCCAGCATTTT. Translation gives CASSLARGRNQPQHF.

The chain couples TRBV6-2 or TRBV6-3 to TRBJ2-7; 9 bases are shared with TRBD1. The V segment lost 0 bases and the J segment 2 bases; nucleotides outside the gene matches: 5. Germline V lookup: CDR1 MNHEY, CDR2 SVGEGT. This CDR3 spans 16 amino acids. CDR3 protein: CASSYSKDRGAYEQYV. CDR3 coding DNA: TGTGCCAGCAGTTACTCTAAGGACAGGGGAGCCTACGAGCAGTACGTC.

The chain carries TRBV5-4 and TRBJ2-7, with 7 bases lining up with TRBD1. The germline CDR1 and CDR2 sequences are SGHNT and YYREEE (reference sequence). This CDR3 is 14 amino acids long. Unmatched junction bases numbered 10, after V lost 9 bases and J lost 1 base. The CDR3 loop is CANTRQGESYEQYV. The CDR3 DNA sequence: TGTGCCAACACCAGACAGGGCGAATCCTACGAGCAGTACGTC.

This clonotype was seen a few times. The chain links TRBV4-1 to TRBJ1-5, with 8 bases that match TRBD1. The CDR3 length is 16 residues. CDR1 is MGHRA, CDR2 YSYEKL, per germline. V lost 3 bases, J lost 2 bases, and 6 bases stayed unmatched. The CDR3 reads CASSQDRAVGNQPQHF. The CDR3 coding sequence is TGCGCCAGCAGCCAGGACAGGGCAGTCGGCAATCAGCCCCAGCATTTT.

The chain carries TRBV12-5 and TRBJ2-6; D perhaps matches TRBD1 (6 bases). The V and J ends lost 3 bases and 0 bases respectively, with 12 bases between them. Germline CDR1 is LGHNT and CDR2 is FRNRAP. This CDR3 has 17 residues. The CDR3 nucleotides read TGTGCTAGTGGTTTCCGGACAGAAGACTCTGGGGCCAACGTCCTGACTTTC. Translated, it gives CASGFRTEDSGANVLTF.

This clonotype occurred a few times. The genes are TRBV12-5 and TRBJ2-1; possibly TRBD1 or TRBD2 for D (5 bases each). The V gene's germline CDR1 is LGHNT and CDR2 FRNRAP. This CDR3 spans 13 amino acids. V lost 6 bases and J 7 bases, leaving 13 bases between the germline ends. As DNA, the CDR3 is TGTGCTAGTGGCCCCGGGACGGATAATGAGCAGTTCTTC. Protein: CASGPGTDNEQFF. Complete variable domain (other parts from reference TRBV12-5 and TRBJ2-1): DARVTQTPRHKVTEMGQEVTMRCQPILGHNTVFWYRQTMMQGLELLAYFRNRAPLDDSGMPKDRFSAEMPDATLATLKIQPSEPRDSAVYFCASGPGTDNEQFFGPGTRLTVL.

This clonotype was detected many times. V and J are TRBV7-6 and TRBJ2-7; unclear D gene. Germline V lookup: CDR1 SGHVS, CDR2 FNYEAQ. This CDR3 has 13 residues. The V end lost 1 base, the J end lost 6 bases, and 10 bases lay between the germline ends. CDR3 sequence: CASSLEKWREQYF. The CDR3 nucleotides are TGTGCCAGCAGCTTAGAGAAGTGGCGCGAGCAGTACTTC.

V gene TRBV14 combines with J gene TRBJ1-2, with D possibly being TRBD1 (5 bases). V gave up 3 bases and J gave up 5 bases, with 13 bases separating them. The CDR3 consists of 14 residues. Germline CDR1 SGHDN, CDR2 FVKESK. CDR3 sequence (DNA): TGTGCCAGCAGCCAGCGGACGGGGGGTTATGGCTACACCTTC. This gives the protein CASSQRTGGYGYTF.

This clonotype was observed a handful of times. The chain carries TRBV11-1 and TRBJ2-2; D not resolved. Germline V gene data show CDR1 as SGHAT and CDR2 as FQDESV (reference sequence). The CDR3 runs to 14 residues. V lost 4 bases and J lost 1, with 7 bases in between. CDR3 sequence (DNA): TGTGCCAGCAGCTCGTACAAGAACACCGGGGAGCTGTTTTTT. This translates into CASSSYKNTGELFF.

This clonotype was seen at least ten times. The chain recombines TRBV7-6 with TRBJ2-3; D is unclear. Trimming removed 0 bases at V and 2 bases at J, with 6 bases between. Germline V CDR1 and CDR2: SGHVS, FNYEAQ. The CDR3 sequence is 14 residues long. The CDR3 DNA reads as TGTGCCAGCAGCTTAGCGCGGCCCACAGATACGCAGTATTTT. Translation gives CASSLARPTDTQYF.

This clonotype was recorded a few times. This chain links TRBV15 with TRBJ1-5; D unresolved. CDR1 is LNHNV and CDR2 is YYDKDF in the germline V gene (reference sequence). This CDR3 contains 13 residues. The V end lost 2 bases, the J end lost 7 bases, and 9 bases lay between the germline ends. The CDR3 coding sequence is TGTGCCACCAGCAGACGAGGGCAACAGCCCCAGCATTTT. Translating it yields CATSRRGQQPQHF.

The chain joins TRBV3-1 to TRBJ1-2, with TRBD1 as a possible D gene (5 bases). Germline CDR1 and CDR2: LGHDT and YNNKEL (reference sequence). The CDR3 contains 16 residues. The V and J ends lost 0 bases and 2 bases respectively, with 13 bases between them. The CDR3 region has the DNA TGTGCCAGCAGCCAAGATCGCGGTACAGGCAACTATGGCTACACCTTC. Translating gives CASSQDRGTGNYGYTF.

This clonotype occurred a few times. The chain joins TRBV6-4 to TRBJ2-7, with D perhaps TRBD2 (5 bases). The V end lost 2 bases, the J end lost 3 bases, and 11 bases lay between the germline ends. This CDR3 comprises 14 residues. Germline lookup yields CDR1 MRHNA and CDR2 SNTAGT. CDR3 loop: CASSDGEGIYEQYF. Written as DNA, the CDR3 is TGTGCCAGCAGTGACGGAGAGGGAATCTACGAGCAGTACTTC.

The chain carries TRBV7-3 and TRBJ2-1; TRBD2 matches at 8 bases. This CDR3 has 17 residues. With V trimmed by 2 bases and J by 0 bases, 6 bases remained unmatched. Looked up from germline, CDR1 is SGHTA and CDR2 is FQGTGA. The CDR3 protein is CASSLGVAGSSYNEQFF. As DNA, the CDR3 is TGTGCCAGCAGCTTAGGTGTAGCGGGGAGCTCCTACAATGAGCAGTTCTTC.